This T cell receptor (beta chain) was profiled in a study of T cells after yellow fever vaccination. 5'RACE template switching produced TCR cDNA carrying a universal primer site and UMIs. TCRdb re-called the 5' RACE reads through MiXCR, storing one row per CDR3 protein. The sample lists 620,000 or so distinct CDR3 sequences; approximately 13% were seen once. This clonotype showed up just a few times. Antigen: not known. General study results and limits: The study found a weaker secondary response that peaked faster, day 5 versus 15. At around 96% for CD4 and about 91% for CD8, most primary-vaccination clones showed up again after the booster.

This CDR3 region has 17 residues. The V gene's germline CDR1 is MNHNS and CDR2 SASEGT. J gave up 7 bases and V 6 bases, and 15 bases lay outside the gene matches. Material: PBMCs, obtained on the day of the yellow fever booster vaccination. The clonotype was recovered from a man in his thirties or forties who received the YFV17D yellow fever vaccine. This chain uses TRBV6-1 with TRBJ1-4, with 9 bases fitting TRBD1. CDR3 sequence reads: CASRGQGKLASSEKLFF. In DNA form, the CDR3 reads TGTGCCAGCAGAGGACAGGGGAAACTGGCGTCGAGTGAAAAACTGTTTTTT.